The next 13 T cell receptor beta chains were all read from a single sample in a study of cytomegalovirus exposure and HLA in healthy donors. The PCR employed 60 Vbeta primers together with 13 Jbeta primers. Clones were sequenced by immunoSEQ multiplex PCR, and TCRdb holds only the in-frame ones, with some missing. Its table lists about 130,000 clones. Sequenced: PBMCs. These receptor sequences come from a man younger than 30 in good health and CMV-seronegative.

The chain joins TRBV28 to TRBJ2-7, with TRBD1 as a possible D gene (5 bases). Germline V lookup: CDR1 MDHEN, CDR2 SYDVKM. V dropped 5 bases and J dropped 0 bases, with 11 bases sitting between them. The CDR3 spans 14 residues. The chain's CDR3 is CASSPGQASYEQYF. The CDR3 nucleotides read TGTGCCAGCAGTCCCGGACAAGCCTCCTACGAGCAGTACTTC.

The rearrangement joins TRBV6-5 to TRBJ1-2, with 8 bases aligning to TRBD1. The CDR3 covers 14 residues. The V and J ends lost 8 bases and 2 bases, in that order; junction bases with no gene match: 7. CDR1 and CDR2 (germline): MNHEY, SVGAGI. The CDR3 DNA follows: TGTGCCAGCGGTACAGGGGGTAAAAACTATGGCTACACCTTC. Its translation: CASGTGGKNYGYTF.

The J gene is TRBJ2-7, the V gene TRBV27; 7 bases align to TRBD1. The CDR3 is 14 residues long. The trim removed 6 bases at V and 12 bases at J, leaving 17 bases unmatched. CDR1 and CDR2 (germline): MNHEY, SMNVEV (reference sequence). The CDR3 sequence: CASSPGTAFVQAYF. The CDR3, as DNA: TGTGCCAGCAGCCCCGGGACAGCCTTCGTACAAGCGTACTTC.

The chain carries TRBV27 and TRBJ2-2; tentatively, D is TRBD1 (7 bases). V lost 7 bases and J 7 bases, leaving 19 bases between the germline ends. In germline, CDR1 is MNHEY, CDR2 SMNVEV (reference sequence). The CDR3 consists of 15 residues. The CDR3 here is CASTYSGGQHGELFF. In DNA form, the CDR3 reads TGTGCCAGCACCTATTCAGGGGGGCAGCACGGGGAGCTGTTTTTT.

V is TRBV4-1 and J is TRBJ1-1; a possible D gene is TRBD1 (5 bases). Germline V CDR1 and CDR2: MGHRA, YSYEKL. The CDR3 is 16 amino acids. The germline V and J ends were trimmed by 1 base and 4 bases, with 16 bases remaining between them. In DNA, the CDR3 is TGCGCCAGCAGCCAAGGGGAGGGGCGCGTCGGCACTGAAGCTTTCTTT. Amino acids: CASSQGEGRVGTEAFF.

The V and J genes are TRBV28 and TRBJ2-3; 7 nucleotides agree with TRBD1. CDR3 length equals 16 residues. J gave up 2 bases and V 4 bases, and 9 bases lay outside the gene matches. Germline V lookup: CDR1 MDHEN, CDR2 SYDVKM. The CDR3 DNA reads TGTGCCAGCAGTTCAACGACAGGGCTCTACACAGATACGCAGTATTTT. Its translation: CASSSTTGLYTDTQYF.

This chain uses TRBV9 with TRBJ1-1; tentatively, D is TRBD1 (5 bases). V lost 3 bases to trimming and J lost 1 base, with 16 bases between them. This CDR3 is built from 16 residues. Germline V lookup: CDR1 SGDLS, CDR2 YYNGEE. The CDR3 sequence: CASSGQQGIWNTEAFF. In DNA form, the CDR3 reads TGTGCCAGCAGCGGCCAGCAGGGCATCTGGAACACTGAAGCTTTCTTT.

The V call is TRBV2, the J call TRBJ2-7; 7 bases align to TRBD2. Germline CDR1 reads SNHLY; CDR2 reads FYNNEI. The CDR3 covers 12 residues. V shed 7 bases, J shed 4 bases, and the junction held 4 bases outside the gene matches. Here the CDR3 reads CASTLRGYEQYF. DNA of the CDR3: TGTGCCAGCACCCTGCGGGGGTACGAGCAGTACTTC.

About this clone itself: Other DNA sequences in the sample encode the same CDR3. V usage is TRBV30 and J usage is TRBJ1-5; TRBD1 agrees at 12 bases. In germline, CDR1 is GTSNPN, CDR2 SVGIG (reference sequence). The CDR3 contains 13 residues. J gave up 8 bases and V 7 bases, and 6 bases lay outside the gene matches. For the CDR3, the DNA is TGTGCCTTCGGGACAGGGGGCTTGGAGCCCCAGCATTTT. Its translation is CAFGTGGLEPQHF.

The V and J genes are TRBV10-3 and TRBJ1-1; 10 bases align to TRBD1. V was pared by 10 bases and J by 11 bases, with 19 bases of the junction left unmatched. The CDR3 loop spans 15 amino acids. The germline V gene encodes CDR1 ENHRY and CDR2 SYGVKD. CDR3 loop: CATMRPGTGDGEAFF. The CDR3, as DNA: TGTGCCACCATGCGACCCGGGACAGGGGATGGCGAGGCTTTCTTT.

V and J are TRBV9 and TRBJ2-3, with 12 bases identical to TRBD2. Losses at the gene ends were 4 bases for V and 3 bases for J; bases not matched to a gene: 6. The CDR3 extends over 16 amino acids. Germline V CDR1 and CDR2: SGDLS, YYNGEE. The CDR3 reads CASSPSGGGLTDTQYF. The CDR3 bases are TGTGCCAGCAGCCCTAGCGGGGGGGGATTAACAGATACGCAGTATTTT.

To note about this clone: At one of its ends the junction is not consistent with the germline gene, which may arise from a read error. J is TRBJ2-6 and V is TRBV4-2; D is perhaps TRBD2 (5 bases). Germline CDR1 is LGHNA and CDR2 is YNFKEQ. The CDR3 covers 18 residues. DNA for the CDR3: TGTGCCGGCAGCCAAGATTGGAGGCAGTTCGGTGGGGCCAACGTCCTGACTTTC. This sequence encodes CAGSQDWRQFGGANVLTF.

V gene TRBV7-9 combines with J gene TRBJ2-7; 10 bases align to TRBD1. The germline V gene encodes CDR1 SEHNR and CDR2 FQNEAQ (reference sequence). The CDR3 sequence is 16 residues long. The trim removed 5 bases at V and 3 bases at J, leaving 10 bases unmatched. The CDR3 nucleotides read TGTGCCAGCAGCGGAACCTTCGGGACAGGGGACTACGAGCAGTACTTC. Translated, it gives CASSGTFGTGDYEQYF.